The 8 T cell receptor beta chains listed next were all sequenced from one sample in a study of cytomegalovirus exposure and HLA in healthy donors (dated by TCRdb to about 2017). Library prep was done by the immunoSEQ multiplex PCR assay. For the multiplex PCR, a mixture combining 60 forward primers for TCR Vbeta segments and 13 reverse primers for TCR Jbeta segments was used. TCRdb obtained this table from immuneACCESS and retained in-frame rearrangements with V and J assigned. These tables miss some clones; where compared with another copy, unresolved V genes account for less than half of the shortfall, and the remainder is unexplained. The sample table records around 180,000 clones; roughly 74% of these occur just once. Around 6.1% of the sample is held by the ten biggest clonotypes. The source material was PBMCs. Every receptor here comes from a woman between 25 and 40 years old in good health and CMV-seropositive.

The J gene is TRBJ1-2, the V gene TRBV5-4; perhaps TRBD1 as D (5 bases). This CDR3 contains 15 residues. Trimming stripped 4 bases from V and 3 bases from J, with 16 bases between. Per germline, CDR1 SGHNT and CDR2 YYREEE (reference sequence). The CDR3 coding sequence is TGTGCCAGCAGCGGGGGGGTATCCAGTTACTATGGCTACACCTTC. As protein: CASSGGVSSYYGYTF.

CDR3 sequence: CASTDSAIGTEAFF. DNA of the CDR3: TGTGCCAGCACCGACAGCGCGATCGGTACTGAAGCTTTCTTT. The V call is TRBV2, the J call TRBJ1-1, with D maybe TRBD1 (5 bases). Trimming took off 7 bases at V and 5 bases at J, with 17 bases between the two ends. Per germline, CDR1 SNHLY and CDR2 FYNNEI. The CDR3 consists of 14 residues.

V is TRBV14 and J is TRBJ2-1; unclear D gene. Germline lookup yields CDR1 SGHDN and CDR2 FVKESK. This CDR3 has 12 amino acids. V gave up 5 bases and J gave up 9 bases, with 11 bases separating them. The CDR3 DNA sequence: TGTGCCAGCAGCAAAACTATCCGTGAGCAGTTCTTC. It translates to CASSKTIREQFF. The full variable domain, with the rest looked up from reference TRBV14 and TRBJ2-1, is EAGVTQFPSHSVIEKGQTVTLRCDPISGHDNLYWYRRVMGKEIKFLLHFVKESKQDESGMPNNRFLAERTGGTYSTLKVQPAELEDSGVYFCASSKTIREQFFGPGTRLTVL.

V and J are TRBV7-8 and TRBJ2-1; TRBD2 aligns across 7 bases. With 1 base clipped from V and 3 bases from J, the junction kept 6 bases outside the gene matches. From germline, CDR1 is SGHVS and CDR2 FQNEAQ. This CDR3 is built from 16 residues. The CDR3 here is CASSLGGTNNYNEQFF. CDR3 coding DNA: TGTGCCAGCAGCTTAGGAGGGACTAACAACTACAATGAGCAGTTCTTC.

The genes are TRBV4-3 and TRBJ1-2, with 8 bases fitting TRBD1. The V and J ends lost 4 bases and 6 bases, in that order; junction bases with no gene match: 7. Germline loops: CDR1 LGHNA, CDR2 YSLEER. The CDR3 loop spans 14 amino acids. This chain's CDR3 is CASSLGQGADGYTF. CDR3 nucleotide sequence: TGCGCCAGCAGCCTCGGACAGGGAGCCGATGGCTACACCTTC.

This rearrangement joins TRBV13 to TRBJ1-1, with D unresolved. This CDR3 has 11 residues. Trimming removed 0 bases at V and 7 bases at J, with 3 bases between. CDR1 is PRHDT and CDR2 is FYEKMQ in the germline V gene (reference sequence). CDR3 coding DNA: TGTGCCAGCAGCTTAGGACTTGAAGCTTTCTTT. Amino acids: CASSLGLEAFF.

The chain carries TRBV5-6 and TRBJ2-1; perhaps TRBD2 as D (5 bases). Germline V gene lookup returns CDR1 SGHDT and CDR2 YYEEEE. V was trimmed by 4 bases and J by 9 bases, leaving 17 bases between them. The CDR3 is made up of 14 amino acids. DNA of the CDR3: TGTGCCAGCAGCCCTAGGAGGCTAGCCGTTGAGCAGTTCTTC. Translated: CASSPRRLAVEQFF.

The chain joins TRBV7-2 to TRBJ2-7; no reliable D call. This CDR3 has 13 residues. Germline values: CDR1 SGHTA, CDR2 FQGNSA. Trimming stripped 5 bases from V and 3 bases from J, with 11 bases between. The CDR3 is CASSPRRSYEQYF. The CDR3 region has the DNA TGTGCCAGCAGCCCGAGGCGGAGCTACGAGCAGTACTTC.